This paragraph covers one T cell receptor (beta chain) sequence. The target antigen is unknown. The sample is drawn from a study of CD8+CD57+ T cells in acquired aplastic anemia. General study findings and limits: Found in both controls and patients were 25 to 35 CD8+ CDR3 sequences.

Both TCR beta VDJ combination and CDR3 sequence profiling were carried out. Genomic DNA was the template for this profiling. TCRdb reprocessed the reads with MiXCR, giving one entry per CDR3 protein. The sample records more than 45,000 distinct CDR3 sequences, roughly 60% being singletons. Those patients picked for sequencing had displayed CD8+CD57+ cell expansion on flow cytometry. Sampling of blood occurred while the patients had still received no therapy. The CDR3 runs 14 residues. The V segment lost 8 bases and the J segment 4 bases; nucleotides outside the gene matches: 8. CDR1 and CDR2 (germline): SNHLY, FYNNEI.

This receptor was identified in a human donor with aplastic anemia. Specimen: sorted CD4+, CD8+, or CD8+CD57+ T cells (not recorded which) from PBMCs. V is TRBV2 and J is TRBJ2-7; TRBD1 agrees at 10 bases. For the CDR3, the DNA is TGTGCCAGCCCGAAGACAGGGGGCTCGTACGAGCAGTACTTC. This encodes CASPKTGGSYEQYF.